The next 16 T cell receptor beta chains were all read from a single sample in a study of blood T cell repertoires in COVID-19. TCRdb's copy holds only in-frame clones and misses some; the assay was immunoSEQ multiplex PCR. The data hold about 210,000 clones, with under 85% observed a single time. Sequenced: peripheral blood. The receptor set was obtained from a woman over 75 with COVID-19, enrolled during active disease.

CDR3 in DNA: TGTGCCAGCAGCGTAGAGGTTAGCAACGCCGGGGAGCTGTTTTTT. Protein product: CASSVEVSNAGELFF. This rearrangement joins TRBV9 to TRBJ2-2; D is unclear. V lost 0 bases to trimming and J lost 6 bases, with 12 bases between them. The CDR3 is 15 residues long. Germline CDR1 SGDLS, CDR2 YYNGEE.

The chain couples TRBV27 to TRBJ1-1; TRBD1 is a possible D gene (5 bases). Germline V gives CDR1 MNHEY, CDR2 SMNVEV (reference sequence). The CDR3 length is 13 residues. Trimming removed 3 bases from V and 5 bases from J, with 10 bases in between. The CDR3, as DNA: TGTGCCAGCAGTTTTCGACGGGGGACTGAAGCTTTCTTT. Translation: CASSFRRGTEAFF.

This clone has a handful of counts. The gene calls are TRBV28 and TRBJ2-7; 9 bases are shared with TRBD2. Per germline, CDR1 MDHEN and CDR2 SYDVKM. The CDR3 sequence is 14 residues long. V shed 6 bases, J shed 2 bases, and the junction held 5 bases outside the gene matches. The chain's CDR3 is CASSPAGGPYEQYF. The CDR3 DNA reads as TGTGCCAGCAGCCCGGCGGGGGGGCCCTACGAGCAGTACTTC.

The V gene is TRBV12-3 or TRBV12-4, the J gene TRBJ1-4; TRBD1 matches 9 bases. Trimming removed 6 bases from V and 7 bases from J; junction bases left unmatched: 3. This CDR3 has 13 residues. In DNA, the CDR3 is TGTGCCAGCAGGAGGACAGGGGCTGAAAAACTGTTTTTT. Translated: CASRRTGAEKLFF.

This clone was counted a few times. The rearrangement links TRBV7-3 to TRBJ2-5; 7 nucleotides agree with TRBD1. The ends lost 4 bases at V and 3 bases at J; junction bases unmatched: 5. The germline gives CDR1 SGHTA, CDR2 FQGTGA. CDR3 length: 14 residues. CDR3 sequence: CASSSSGTEETQYF. CDR3 nucleotide sequence: TGTGCCAGCAGCTCTTCCGGGACAGAAGAGACCCAGTACTTC. Supplemented by reference TRBV7-3 and TRBJ2-5, the full variable domain reads GAGVSQTPSNKVTEKGKYVELRCDPISGHTALYWYRQSLGQGPEFLIYFQGTGAADDSGLPNDRFFAVRPEGSVSTLKIQRTERGDSAVYLCASSSSGTEETQYFGPGTRLLVL.

V gene TRBV7-9 combines with J gene TRBJ2-2; tentatively, D is TRBD2 (6 bases). Germline CDR1 is SEHNR and CDR2 is FQNEAQ (reference sequence). The CDR3 contains 18 residues. V lost 1 base and J lost 6, with 21 bases in between. The CDR3 bases are TGTGCCAGCAGCTTAGACATTGTAGCGGCAAGGGGCGCCGGGGAGCTGTTTTTT. Encoded protein: CASSLDIVAARGAGELFF.

This clone was counted only a few times. The chain combines TRBV6-5 with TRBJ1-1; tentative D call: TRBD1 (6 bases). V lost 8 bases and J lost 11, with 18 bases in between. This CDR3 comprises 12 residues. The V gene's germline CDR1 is MNHEY and CDR2 SVGAGI. Here the CDR3 reads CASDPPGGRAFF. DNA of the CDR3: TGTGCCAGCGACCCGCCCGGGGGGCGGGCTTTCTTT.

V usage is TRBV6-4 and J usage is TRBJ1-2; D is possibly TRBD1 (5 bases). There are 14 residues in the CDR3. V was pared by 4 bases and J by 5 bases, with 14 bases between. Germline values: CDR1 MRHNA, CDR2 SNTAGT. For the CDR3, the DNA is TGTGCCAGCAGTGCTTCTTCAGGGAATTATGGCTACACCTTC. Amino acid sequence: CASSASSGNYGYTF.

The chain has TRBV28 and TRBJ1-2; TRBD1 agrees at 7 bases. V dropped 6 bases and J dropped 4; count of bases not matched to a gene: 17. Per the germline V gene, CDR1 is MDHEN and CDR2 is SYDVKM. CDR3 size: 17 residues. CDR3 protein: CASSPVVAWQGVYGYTF. CDR3 DNA: TGTGCCAGCAGCCCCGTCGTGGCGTGGCAGGGGGTCTATGGCTACACCTTC.

This clone was recorded only once. The V gene is TRBV7-9, the J gene TRBJ2-2; D is possibly TRBD2 (5 bases). V shed 7 bases and J shed 6 bases, with 15 bases lying between them. CDR1 is SEHNR, CDR2 FQNEAQ, per germline (reference sequence). The CDR3 loop spans 14 amino acids. The CDR3 DNA follows: TGTGCCAGCACCCCAAGAAGCGGCCCCGGGGAGCTGTTTTTT. This encodes CASTPRSGPGELFF.

The DNA for the CDR3 is TGTGTCTCCGGGACAGTTAGGGAGACCCAGTACTTC. Residues: CVSGTVRETQYF. The V gene is TRBV2, the J gene TRBJ2-5; 7 nucleotides match TRBD1. The CDR3 totals 12 residues. The germline V gene has CDR1 SNHLY and CDR2 FYNNEI.

The chain couples TRBV5-1 to TRBJ2-5; D may be TRBD1 (5 bases). Germline V gives CDR1 SGHRS, CDR2 YFSETQ. V dropped 7 bases and J dropped 0 bases, with 19 bases sitting between them. The CDR3 has 16 amino acids. The DNA of the CDR3 is TGCGCCAGCGCCCTCACGTGGGGCCCCGACCAAGAGACCCAGTACTTC. It is translated as CASALTWGPDQETQYF. The complete variable domain, with remaining parts taken from reference TRBV5-1 and TRBJ2-5, reads KAGVTQTPRYLIKTRGQQVTLSCSPISGHRSVSWYQQTPGQGLQFLFEYFSETQRNKGNFPGRFSGRQFSNSRSEMNVSTLELGDSALYLCASALTWGPDQETQYFGPGTRLLVL.

V and J are TRBV27 and TRBJ2-1; D is possibly TRBD2 (5 bases). The V gene lost 5 bases and the J gene lost 0 bases, with 11 bases spanning the gap. Germline CDR1 MNHEY, CDR2 SMNVEV (reference sequence). This CDR3 is 15 amino acids long. In DNA, the CDR3 is TGTGCCAGCAGTGCCCCGGGGAGCTCCTACAATGAGCAGTTCTTC. It specifies CASSAPGSSYNEQFF.

The V call is TRBV25-1, the J call TRBJ2-2; TRBD2 is a possible D gene (5 bases). This CDR3 is built from 15 residues. CDR1 is MGHDK and CDR2 is SYGVNS in the germline V gene. V lost 2 bases and J 2 bases, leaving 9 bases between the germline ends. CDR3 DNA sequence: TGTGCCAGCAGTGAAGGAGGTTACAACACCGGGGAGCTGTTTTTT. Protein sequence: CASSEGGYNTGELFF.

The chain joins TRBV24-1 to TRBJ2-1, with TRBD2 matching over 13 bases. The CDR3 loop spans 19 amino acids. Germline values: CDR1 KGHDR, CDR2 SFDVKD. J lost 2 bases, V lost 9 bases, and 15 bases had no gene match. The CDR3 sequence: CATSSDRGLAGSTYNEQFF. The CDR3 nucleotides are TGTGCCACCTCAAGTGATAGGGGACTAGCGGGGTCTACCTACAATGAGCAGTTCTTC.

This clone has only a few counts. V usage is TRBV5-1 and J usage is TRBJ1-2; tentatively, D is TRBD1 (5 bases). V dropped 1 base and J dropped 3 bases, with 10 bases sitting between them. The CDR3 loop spans 14 amino acids. Looked up from germline, CDR1 is SGHRS and CDR2 is YFSETQ. In nucleotides, the CDR3 is TGCGCCAGCAGCTTGCAGGGAGGGGACTATGGCTACACCTTC. Protein product: CASSLQGGDYGYTF.